The clone carrying this TCR beta chain was observed a few times. Its antigen is currently unknown. The sample belongs to a study of T-cell memory formation after mild COVID-19. As for the study in general: For the most part, TCR clusters were specific to one donor.

Barcoded TCR alpha and TCR beta cDNA libraries with UMIs came from 5'RACE using constant-segment primers. TCRdb analysed the 5' RACE reads with MiXCR anew, one entry per CDR3 protein. Of fewer than 550,000 distinct CDR3 sequences listed, around 20% are singletons. Germline assignment: CDR1 SGHTA and CDR2 FQGNSA. The CDR3 is 13 amino acids. The junction had 2 bases not matched to a gene; V was cut back by 4 bases and J by 6 bases. Study-wide points: Contracting clones from day 15 to 85 had balanced CD4/CD8; later expanders favoured CD4+. CM and EM subsets held most contracting CD4+ clones; EMRA held CD8+ ones.

The rearrangement links TRBV7-2 to TRBJ2-2; 7 bases align to TRBD1. The sequencing sample was made of PBMCs or a T cell subset sorted from them (not recorded which). The clonotype was recovered from an adult woman who had mild COVID-19 (a few samples of this study predate the infection). Cell type and time point are not known. The CDR3 region has the DNA TGTGCCAGCAGCTCCGACAGGGCCGGGGAGCTGTTTTTT. Protein product: CASSSDRAGELFF. The entire variable domain, with the rest obtained from reference TRBV7-2 and TRBJ2-2, is as follows: GAGVSQSPSNKVTEKGKDVELRCDPISGHTALYWYRQSLGQGLEFLIYFQGNSAPDKSGLPSDRFSAERTGGSVSTLTIQRTQQEDSAVYLCASSSDRAGELFFGEGSRLTVL.